This TCR beta chain appears in the sequencing data of a study of blood T cell repertoires in COVID-19. The assay was immunoSEQ multiplex PCR, and TCRdb's table has in-frame clones only and misses some. The table lists 160,000 or so clones, around 84% of them singletons, with under 7% in the top ten. Germline V gene data show CDR1 as MNHEY and CDR2 as SVGAGI. Trimming took 5 bases from V and 0 from J, leaving 8 bases between them. This CDR3 has 13 amino acids. Sequenced material: PBMCs or T cells enriched from blood (not recorded which). The V call is TRBV6-5, the J call TRBJ2-7, with a tentative D call TRBD1 (5 bases). This clonotype originated in a man in his forties who had recovered from COVID-19. CDR3 sequence: CASSPGHSYEQYV. The CDR3 DNA reads as TGTGCCAGCAGTCCCGGACACTCCTACGAGCAGTACGTC.